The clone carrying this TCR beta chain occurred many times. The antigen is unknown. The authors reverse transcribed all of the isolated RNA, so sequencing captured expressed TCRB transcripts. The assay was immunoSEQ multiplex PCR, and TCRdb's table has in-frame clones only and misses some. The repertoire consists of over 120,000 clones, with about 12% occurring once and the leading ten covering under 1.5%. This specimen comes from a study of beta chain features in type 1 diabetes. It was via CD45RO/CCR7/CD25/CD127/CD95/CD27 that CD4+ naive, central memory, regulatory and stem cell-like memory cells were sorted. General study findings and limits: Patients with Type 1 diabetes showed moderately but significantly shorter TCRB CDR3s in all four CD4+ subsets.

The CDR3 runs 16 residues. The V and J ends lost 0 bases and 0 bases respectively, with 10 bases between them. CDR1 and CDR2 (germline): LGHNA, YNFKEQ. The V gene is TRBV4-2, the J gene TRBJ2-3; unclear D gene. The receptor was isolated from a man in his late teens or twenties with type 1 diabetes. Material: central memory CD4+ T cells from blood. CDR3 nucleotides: TGTGCCAGCAGCCAAGATATCACCATAAGCACAGATACGCAGTATTTT. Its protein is CASSQDITISTDTQYF.